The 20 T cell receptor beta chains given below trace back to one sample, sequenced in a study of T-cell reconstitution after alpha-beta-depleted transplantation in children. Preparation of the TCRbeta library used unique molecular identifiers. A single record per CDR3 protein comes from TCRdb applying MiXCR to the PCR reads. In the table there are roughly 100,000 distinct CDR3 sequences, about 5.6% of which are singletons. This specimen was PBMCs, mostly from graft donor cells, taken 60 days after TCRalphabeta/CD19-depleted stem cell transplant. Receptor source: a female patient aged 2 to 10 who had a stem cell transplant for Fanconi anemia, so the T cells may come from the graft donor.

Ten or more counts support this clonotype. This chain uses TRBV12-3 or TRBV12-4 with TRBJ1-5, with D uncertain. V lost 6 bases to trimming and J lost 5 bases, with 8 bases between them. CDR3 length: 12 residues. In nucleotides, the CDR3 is TGTGCCAGCAGCAATAGATATCAGCCCCAGCATTTT. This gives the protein CASSNRYQPQHF.

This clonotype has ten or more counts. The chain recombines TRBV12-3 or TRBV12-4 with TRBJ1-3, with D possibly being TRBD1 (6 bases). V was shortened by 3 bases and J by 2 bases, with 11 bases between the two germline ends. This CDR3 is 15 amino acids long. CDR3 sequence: CASSFGQTPGNTIYF. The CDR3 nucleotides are TGTGCCAGCAGTTTCGGACAGACTCCTGGAAACACCATATATTTT.

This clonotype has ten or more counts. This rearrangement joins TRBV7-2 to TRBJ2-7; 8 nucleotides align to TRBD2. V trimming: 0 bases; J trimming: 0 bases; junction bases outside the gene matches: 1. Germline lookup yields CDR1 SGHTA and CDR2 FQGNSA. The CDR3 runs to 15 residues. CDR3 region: CASSLASGGSYEQYF. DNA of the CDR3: TGTGCCAGCAGCTTAGCGAGCGGGGGCTCCTACGAGCAGTACTTC.

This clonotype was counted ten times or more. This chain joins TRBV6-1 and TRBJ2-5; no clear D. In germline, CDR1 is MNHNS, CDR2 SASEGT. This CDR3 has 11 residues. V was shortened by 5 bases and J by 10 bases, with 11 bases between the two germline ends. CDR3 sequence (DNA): TGTGCCAGCAGTAGGGTTCAGGTCCAGTACTTC. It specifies CASSRVQVQYF.

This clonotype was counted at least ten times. Here the CDR3 DNA reads TGTGCCAGCAGCTTATTAGATGGGTATAGGCAAGACGACCTGAACACTGAAGCTTTCTTT. It translates to CASSLLDGYRQDDLNTEAFF. V gene TRBV7-8 combines with J gene TRBJ1-1; the D is unclear. From germline, CDR1 is SGHVS and CDR2 FQNEAQ. The V and J ends lost 2 bases and 0 bases respectively, with 25 bases between them. The CDR3 is 20 residues long.

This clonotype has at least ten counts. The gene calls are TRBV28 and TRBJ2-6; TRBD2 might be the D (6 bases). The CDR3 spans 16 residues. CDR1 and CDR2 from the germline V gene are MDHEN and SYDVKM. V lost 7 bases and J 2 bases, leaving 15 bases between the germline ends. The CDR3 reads CASKNQGGAGANVLTF. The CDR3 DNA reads TGTGCCAGCAAAAATCAAGGAGGGGCTGGGGCCAACGTCCTGACTTTC.

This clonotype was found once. CDR3 in amino acids: CASSEITSGSEKFF. In nucleotides, the CDR3 is TGCGCCAGCAGTGAAATAACTAGCGGGAGTGAAAAGTTCTTC. The J gene is TRBJ2-1, the V gene TRBV10-1, with 11 nucleotides matching TRBD2. Per germline, CDR1 WNHNN and CDR2 SYGVQD (reference sequence). With 3 bases clipped from V and 14 bases from J, the junction kept 9 bases outside the gene matches. CDR3 length: 14 amino acids.

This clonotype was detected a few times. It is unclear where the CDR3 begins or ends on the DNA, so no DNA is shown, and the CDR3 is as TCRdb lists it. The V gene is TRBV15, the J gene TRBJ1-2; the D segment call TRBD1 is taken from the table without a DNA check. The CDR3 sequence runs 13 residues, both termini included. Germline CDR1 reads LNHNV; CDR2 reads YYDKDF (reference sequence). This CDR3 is CATSRDVGQGTSF.

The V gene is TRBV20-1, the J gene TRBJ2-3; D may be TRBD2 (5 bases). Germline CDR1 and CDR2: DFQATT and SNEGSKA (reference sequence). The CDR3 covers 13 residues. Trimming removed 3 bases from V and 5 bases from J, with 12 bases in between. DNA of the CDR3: TGCAGTGCTAGGGGTAGCGTCAAAGATACGCAGTATTTT. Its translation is CSARGSVKDTQYF.

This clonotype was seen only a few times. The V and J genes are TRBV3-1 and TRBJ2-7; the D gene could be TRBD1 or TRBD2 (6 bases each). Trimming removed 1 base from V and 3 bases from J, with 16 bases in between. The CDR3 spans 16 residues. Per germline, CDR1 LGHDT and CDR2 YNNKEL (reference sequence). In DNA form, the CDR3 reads TGTGCCAGCAGCCAAGTTGGAGGGGGGAGGATCTACGAGCAGTACTTC. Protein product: CASSQVGGGRIYEQYF.

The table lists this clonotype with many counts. This chain's CDR3 is CASGQPGQGIKGYTF. CDR3 DNA: TGCGCCAGCGGTCAGCCGGGACAGGGCATAAAAGGCTACACCTTC. The V gene is TRBV5-1, the J gene TRBJ1-2; TRBD1 aligns across 9 bases. Germline lookup yields CDR1 SGHRS and CDR2 YFSETQ. With 7 bases clipped from V and 8 bases from J, the junction kept 15 bases outside the gene matches. This CDR3 region has 15 residues.

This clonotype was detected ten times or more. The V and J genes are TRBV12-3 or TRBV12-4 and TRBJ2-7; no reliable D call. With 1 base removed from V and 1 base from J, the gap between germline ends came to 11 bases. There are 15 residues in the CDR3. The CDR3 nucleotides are TGTGCCAGCAGTTTAGGGGGAATGGGGTCCTACGAGCAGTACTTC. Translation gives CASSLGGMGSYEQYF.

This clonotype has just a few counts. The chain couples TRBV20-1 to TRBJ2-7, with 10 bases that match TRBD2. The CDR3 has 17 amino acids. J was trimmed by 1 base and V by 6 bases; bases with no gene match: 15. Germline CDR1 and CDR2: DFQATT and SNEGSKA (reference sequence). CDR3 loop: CSARPLAGAVLSYEQYF. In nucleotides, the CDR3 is TGCAGTGCCAGACCTCTAGCGGGGGCCGTCCTTTCCTACGAGCAGTACTTC.

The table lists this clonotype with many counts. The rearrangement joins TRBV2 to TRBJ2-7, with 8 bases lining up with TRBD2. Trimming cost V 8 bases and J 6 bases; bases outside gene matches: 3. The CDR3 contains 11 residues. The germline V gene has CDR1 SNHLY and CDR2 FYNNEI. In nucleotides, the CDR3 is TGTGCCAGCGCCCGGGGGGGCGAGCAGTACTTC. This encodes CASARGGEQYF.

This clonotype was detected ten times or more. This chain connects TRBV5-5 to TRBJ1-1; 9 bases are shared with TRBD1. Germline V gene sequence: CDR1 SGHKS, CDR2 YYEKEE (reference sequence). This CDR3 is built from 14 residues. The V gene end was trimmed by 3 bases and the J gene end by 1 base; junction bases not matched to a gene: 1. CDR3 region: CASSWGQGNTEAFF. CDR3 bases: TGTGCCAGCAGCTGGGGACAGGGGAACACTGAAGCTTTCTTT.

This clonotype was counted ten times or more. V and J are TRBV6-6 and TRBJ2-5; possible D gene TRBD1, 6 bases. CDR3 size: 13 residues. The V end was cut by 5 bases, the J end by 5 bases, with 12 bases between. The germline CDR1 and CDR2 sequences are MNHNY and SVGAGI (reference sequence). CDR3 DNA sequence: TGTGCCAGCAGTACAACAGGGCCGGAGACCCAGTACTTC. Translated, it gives CASSTTGPETQYF.

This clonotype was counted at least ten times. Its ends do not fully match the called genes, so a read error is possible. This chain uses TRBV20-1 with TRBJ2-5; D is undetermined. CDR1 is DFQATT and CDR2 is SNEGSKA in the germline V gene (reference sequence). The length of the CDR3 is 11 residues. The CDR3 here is CSASPQGTQYF. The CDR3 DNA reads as TGCAGTGCTAGCCCTCAAGGGACCCAGTACTTC.

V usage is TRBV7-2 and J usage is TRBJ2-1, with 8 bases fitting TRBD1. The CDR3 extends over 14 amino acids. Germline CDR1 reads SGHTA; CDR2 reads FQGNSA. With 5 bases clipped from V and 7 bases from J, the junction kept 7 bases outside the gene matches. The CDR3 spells CASSPSRDRNEQFF. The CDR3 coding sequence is TGTGCCAGCAGCCCGTCCCGGGACAGGAATGAGCAGTTCTTC.

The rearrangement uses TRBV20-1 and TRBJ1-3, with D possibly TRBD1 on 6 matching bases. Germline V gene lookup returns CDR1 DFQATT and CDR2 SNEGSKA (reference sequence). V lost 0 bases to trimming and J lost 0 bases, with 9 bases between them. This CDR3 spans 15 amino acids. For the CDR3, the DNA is TGCAGTGCTAGAGATGGGGGCAGCTCTGGAAACACCATATATTTT. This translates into CSARDGGSSGNTIYF.

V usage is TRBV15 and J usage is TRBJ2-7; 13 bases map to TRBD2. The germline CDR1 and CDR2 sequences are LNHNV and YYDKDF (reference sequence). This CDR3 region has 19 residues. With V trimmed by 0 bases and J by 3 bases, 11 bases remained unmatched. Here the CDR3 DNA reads TGTGCCACCAGCAGAGAAGATTGGACTAGCGGGGGTGTACGCTACGAGCAGTACTTC. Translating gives CATSREDWTSGGVRYEQYF.